The source of this TCR beta chain is a study of blood T cell repertoires in COVID-19. The wider study: Collection of acute and convalescent COVID-19 samples took place in the United States, Italy and Spain. From T cells, B-cell-depleted T cells, or PBMCs came the material, which was cDNA or gDNA.

The germline V gene encodes CDR1 LGHNA and CDR2 YSLEER. CDR3 length equals 16 residues. The V end lost 0 bases, the J end lost 0 bases, and 8 bases lay between the germline ends. Per the authors' pipeline: The authors estimated nucleated cell counts from reference gene primer amplification. Repertoires were generated with immunoSEQ multiplex PCR, while TCRdb's copy carries only in-frame clones and drops some. Clone size and V and J calls were adopted from that table, with D and trimming inferred from the DNA. The top ten hold roughly 9.8% of the sample, which has about 260,000 clones, 86% seen once. The gene calls are TRBV4-3 and TRBJ1-4; D unclear. This clonotype originated in a man aged 35-49 years who had recovered from COVID-19. Sequenced sample: peripheral blood. CDR3 coding DNA: TGCGCCAGCAGCCAAGATCTGGCTGCAACTAATGAAAAACTGTTTTTT. It codes for CASSQDLAATNEKLFF.